This T cell receptor (beta chain) was documented in a study of T cells after posttransplantation cyclophosphamide. The CDR3 is 15 amino acids. Germline-derived CDR1 and CDR2 are SGHRS and YFSETQ. Between the trimmed V and J ends, which lost 3 bases and 4 bases, there was a span of 13 bases. In the case of this clone: Its antigen is currently unknown. In the same sample, other DNA sequences code for this CDR3.

Sequencing used immunoSEQ multiplex PCR; TCRdb keeps in-frame clones, though not all of them. The sample holds tens of thousands of clones, about 77% seen once. Study-wide results and limits: Skin or GI-infiltrating T cells shared few TRB sequences with blood.

Cyclophosphamide on days +3 and +4 followed busulfan-fludarabine conditioning and a marrow graft. The sequences come from CD4+ T cells sorted from blood, collected approximately 2,000 days after a stem cell transplant with posttransplant cyclophosphamide. This chain joins TRBV5-1 and TRBJ2-2; D might be TRBD2 (5 bases). This TCR derives from a female patient between 40 and 55 years old who received an allogeneic stem cell transplant from a related donor, was CMV-positive, and had no GVHD. T cells may partly derive from the graft donor. The CDR3 nucleotides are TGCGCCAGCAGCTCAACCCGGGGTGGCACCGGGGAGCTGTTTTTT. This sequence encodes CASSSTRGGTGELFF.